This T cell receptor (beta chain) was identified in a study of T cell responses to AZD1222 COVID-19 vaccine. Points on this clone: Its antigen is not known.

Regarding the study as a whole: None of the repertoires were sampled until the peak T cell response had passed. Clonal diversity was possibly underestimated, and white British individuals and females predominated among donors.

Using immunoSEQ multiplex PCR, the repertoire was profiled, and TCRdb retains in-frame clones only, with some absent. In the table there are roughly 150,000 clones, 90% of which are singletons. Germline CDR1 and CDR2: SNHLY and FYNNEI. V was cut by 6 bases and J by 7 bases, with 12 bases left in between. The CDR3 runs 12 residues. V usage is TRBV2 and J usage is TRBJ1-2, with a possible D match to TRBD1 (6 bases). This sequence was found in an adult who received the AZD1222 COVID-19 vaccine. The sequencing here drew on peripheral blood, taken 28 days after the second AZD1222 dose. CDR3 DNA sequence: TGTGCCAGCAGGGACAGCGTTGGTGGCTACACCTTC. Its protein is CASRDSVGGYTF.